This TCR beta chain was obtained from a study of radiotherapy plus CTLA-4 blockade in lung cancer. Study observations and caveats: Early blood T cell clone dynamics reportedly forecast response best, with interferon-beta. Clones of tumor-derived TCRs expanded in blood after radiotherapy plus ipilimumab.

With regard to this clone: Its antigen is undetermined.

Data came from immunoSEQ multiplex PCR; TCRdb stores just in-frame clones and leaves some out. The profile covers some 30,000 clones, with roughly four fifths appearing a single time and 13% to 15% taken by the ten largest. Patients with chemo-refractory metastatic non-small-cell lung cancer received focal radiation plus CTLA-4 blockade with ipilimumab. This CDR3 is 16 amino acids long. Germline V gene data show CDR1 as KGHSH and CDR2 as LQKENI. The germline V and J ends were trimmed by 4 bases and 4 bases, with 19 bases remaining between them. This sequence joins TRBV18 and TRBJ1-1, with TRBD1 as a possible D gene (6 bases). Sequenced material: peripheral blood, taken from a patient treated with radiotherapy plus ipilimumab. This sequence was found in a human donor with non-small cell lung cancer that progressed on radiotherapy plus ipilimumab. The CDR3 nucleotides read TGTGCCAGCTCACGACGGGAAACAGGGTTGGGCACTGAAGCTTTCTTT. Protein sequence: CASSRRETGLGTEAFF.